This T cell receptor beta chain was found in a study of cytomegalovirus exposure and HLA in healthy donors. The overall study: HLA-typed donors were the source of some 85 million unique TCRs, which an early data release held.

Unrecorded immune exposures were likely, despite nominal health at sampling. V lost 10 bases and J lost 4, with 17 bases in between. Germline CDR1 reads MNHEY; CDR2 reads SVGAGI. The CDR3 contains 14 residues. This clone was seen only a few times. The antigen remains unidentified. General study findings and limits: Later analysis associated a missense DCLRE1C variant with TCR beta V- and J-gene trimming.

In the PCR, 60 Vbeta and 13 Jbeta primers were used. TCRdb's table, derived via immunoSEQ multiplex PCR, lists solely in-frame clones and lacks some. This table has roughly 190,000 clones, over 60% appearing once. This receptor was identified in a woman aged 45-65 years in good health and CMV-seronegative. The gene calls are TRBV6-5 and TRBJ2-4, with D unresolved. The sample comprised PBMCs. The CDR3 coding sequence is TGTGCCACCGGTGCTGCGGCGGATAAAAACATTCAGTACTTC. Translating it yields CATGAAADKNIQYF.